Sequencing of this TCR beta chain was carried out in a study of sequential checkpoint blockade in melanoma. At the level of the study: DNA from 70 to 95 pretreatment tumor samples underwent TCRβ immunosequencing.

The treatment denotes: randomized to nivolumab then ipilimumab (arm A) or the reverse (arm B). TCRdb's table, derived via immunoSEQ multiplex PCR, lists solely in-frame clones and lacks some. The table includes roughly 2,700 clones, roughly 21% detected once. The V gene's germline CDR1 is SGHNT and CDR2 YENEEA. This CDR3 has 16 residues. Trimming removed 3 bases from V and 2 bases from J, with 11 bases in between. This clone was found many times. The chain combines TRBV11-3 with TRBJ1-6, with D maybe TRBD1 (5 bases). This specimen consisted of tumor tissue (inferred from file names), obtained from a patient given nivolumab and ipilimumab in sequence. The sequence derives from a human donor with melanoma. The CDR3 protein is CASSLAGGPYNSPLHF. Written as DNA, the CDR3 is TGTGCCAGCAGCTTGGCCGGGGGTCCCTATAATTCACCCCTCCACTTT.